The 16 T cell receptor beta chains reported below all come from one sample, sequenced in a study of blood T cell repertoires in COVID-19. The table came from immunoSEQ multiplex PCR; TCRdb's copy has only in-frame clones and leaves some out. The sample holds some 56,000 clones, 80% to 90% seen once. Specimen: peripheral blood. These receptors all come from a woman aged 55-69 years with COVID-19, enrolled during active disease.

V gene TRBV24-1 combines with J gene TRBJ2-1, with TRBD2 identical over 9 bases. CDR1 and CDR2 (germline): KGHDR, SFDVKD. V gave up 9 bases and J gave up 0 bases; unmatched junction bases: 11. This CDR3 comprises 17 residues. CDR3 amino acids: CATPRGLAGSSYNEQFF. CDR3 sequence (DNA): TGTGCCACCCCCAGGGGTCTAGCGGGGTCCTCCTACAATGAGCAGTTCTTC.

The rearrangement joins TRBV6-2 or TRBV6-3 to TRBJ1-5; TRBD1 is a possible D gene (5 bases). The CDR3 totals 17 residues. The germline V and J ends were trimmed by 0 bases and 6 bases, with 18 bases remaining between them. Germline V CDR1 and CDR2: MNHEY, SVGEGT. This chain's CDR3 is CASSYSPSGGRGQPQHF. In DNA form, the CDR3 reads TGTGCCAGCAGTTACTCCCCGAGCGGGGGTAGAGGTCAGCCCCAGCATTTT.

This clone was found a few times. This sequence joins TRBV19 and TRBJ1-1; D remains unclear. Trimming pared 5 bases from V and 1 base from J, leaving 11 bases between. CDR1 is LNHDA, CDR2 SQIVND, per germline (reference sequence). The CDR3 is 14 residues long. Here the CDR3 reads CASSPHQKNTEAFF. The CDR3 DNA reads as TGTGCCAGTAGTCCACACCAGAAGAACACTGAAGCTTTCTTT. Complete variable domain (other parts from reference TRBV19 and TRBJ1-1): DGGITQSPKYLFRKEGQNVTLSCEQNLNHDAMYWYRQDPGQGLRLIYYSQIVNDFQKGDIAEGYSVSREKKESFPLTVTSAQKNPTAFYLCASSPHQKNTEAFFGQGTRLTVV.

This chain joins TRBV10-3 and TRBJ2-3; 7 bases agree with TRBD2. This CDR3 has 13 residues. V trimming: 7 bases; J trimming: 1 base; junction bases outside the gene matches: 2. Germline V CDR1 and CDR2: ENHRY, SYGVKD. The CDR3 here is CAITSGGTDTQYF. The DNA for the CDR3 is TGTGCCATCACGAGCGGGGGCACAGATACGCAGTATTTT.

In its sample, this clone was seen once. The chain recombines TRBV7-9 with TRBJ1-2, with 8 nucleotides matching TRBD1. This CDR3 is 13 amino acids long. V dropped 9 bases and J dropped 4; count of bases not matched to a gene: 7. The germline CDR1 and CDR2 sequences are SEHNR and FQNEAQ (reference sequence). CDR3 loop: CASTQGGLYGYTF. Written as DNA, the CDR3 is TGTGCCAGTACACAGGGGGGTCTCTATGGCTACACCTTC.

V usage is TRBV5-4 and J usage is TRBJ1-6; 7 bases are a match to TRBD1. The trim removed 5 bases at V and 10 bases at J, leaving 9 bases unmatched. The CDR3 length is 14 residues. CDR1 is SGHNT and CDR2 is YYREEE in the germline V gene (reference sequence). The CDR3 DNA sequence: TGTGCCAGCAGTTACGACAGGGTCAGCTCACCCCTCCACTTT. Its protein product is CASSYDRVSSPLHF.

V is TRBV5-1 and J is TRBJ1-1; D not resolved. CDR3 length: 14 residues. Trimming took off 0 bases at V and 2 bases at J, with 8 bases between the two ends. Germline V gene lookup returns CDR1 SGHRS and CDR2 YFSETQ. CDR3 DNA: TGCGCCAGCAGCTTGGGCAGCGATAACACTGAAGCTTTCTTT. This translates into CASSLGSDNTEAFF.

The CDR3 DNA reads TGTGCCAGCAGCCAAAGCGCTGAATTCAAATCCTACAATGAGCAGTTCTTC. It yields the protein CASSQSAEFKSYNEQFF. The chain combines TRBV3-1 (or the pseudogene TRBV3-2) with TRBJ2-1; D gene unclear. The CDR3 consists of 17 residues. From germline, CDR1 is LGHDT and CDR2 YNNKEL (reference sequence). V lost 2 bases and J 1 base, leaving 15 bases between the germline ends.

The J gene is TRBJ2-4, the V gene TRBV14; 7 bases match TRBD1. V gave up 5 bases and J gave up 6 bases; unmatched junction bases: 7. Germline lookup yields CDR1 SGHDN and CDR2 FVKESK. This CDR3 comprises 14 residues. As DNA, the CDR3 is TGTGCCAGCAGCTCCGGGACAGTGGCAAACATTCAGTACTTC. It translates to CASSSGTVANIQYF.

This clone was counted once. This chain uses TRBV7-2 with TRBJ2-7, with 13 bases matching TRBD2. The CDR3 length is 14 residues. Germline V gene sequence: CDR1 SGHTA, CDR2 FQGNSA. Trimming at V came to 4 bases and at J to 5 bases, leaving 2 bases not matched to a gene. The CDR3 loop reads CASSWGTSGNEQYF. Here the CDR3 DNA reads TGTGCCAGCAGCTGGGGGACTAGCGGGAACGAGCAGTACTTC.

Only one count was recorded for this clone. This chain connects TRBV6-2 or TRBV6-3 to TRBJ1-5; a possible D gene is TRBD1 (6 bases). The CDR3 is 15 amino acids. The germline V gene has CDR1 MNHEY and CDR2 SVGEGT. Deletions cut 0 bases from V and 5 bases from J, with 11 bases between. In nucleotides, the CDR3 is TGTGCCAGCAGTTACTCCGGGACATCTTATCAGCCCCAGCATTTT. Encoded protein: CASSYSGTSYQPQHF.

V gene TRBV27 combines with J gene TRBJ2-2, with 7 bases identical to TRBD2. J was trimmed by 0 bases and V by 2 bases; bases with no gene match: 0. The V gene's germline CDR1 is MNHEY and CDR2 SMNVEV (reference sequence). The CDR3 runs 15 residues. The CDR3 nucleotides read TGTGCCAGCAGTTTAGCGGGGGCGAACACCGGGGAGCTGTTTTTT. This codes for CASSLAGANTGELFF.

This chain joins TRBV18 and TRBJ2-1, with 9 positions matching TRBD1. The CDR3 has 18 amino acids. Germline trimming cut 3 bases from V and 4 bases from J; bases unmatched to any gene: 13. Germline V gene data show CDR1 as KGHSH and CDR2 as LQKENI. CDR3 in amino acids: CASSPGQGLRGVYNEQFF. In nucleotides, the CDR3 is TGTGCCAGCTCACCGGGACAGGGTCTCAGAGGGGTATACAATGAGCAGTTCTTC.

The chain has TRBV6-5 and TRBJ1-4, with D possibly matching TRBD1 (6 bases). Germline V gives CDR1 MNHEY, CDR2 SVGAGI. The CDR3 runs 13 residues. V was trimmed by 6 bases and J by 8 bases, leaving 13 bases between them. CDR3 DNA: TGTGCCAGCAGCCCGAGGGGGGGGGAAAAACTGTTTTTT. It is translated as CASSPRGGEKLFF.

The chain joins TRBV2 to TRBJ1-6; TRBD1 is a possible D gene (6 bases). V lost 7 bases and J 10 bases, leaving 14 bases between the germline ends. Germline CDR1 SNHLY, CDR2 FYNNEI. The CDR3 has 13 amino acids. The CDR3 nucleotides are TGTGCCAGCAAGGGGGATTATGGATCACCCCTCCACTTT. Its protein product is CASKGDYGSPLHF.

The CDR3, as DNA: TGTGCCAGCAGCACGATCTCCGGGACTAGCGGGAGACCGACTACACAGAATGAGCAGTTCTTC. Its protein is CASSTISGTSGRPTTQNEQFF. The genes are TRBV7-9 and TRBJ2-1; 14 bases are shared with TRBD2. The V segment lost 5 bases and the J segment 7 bases; nucleotides outside the gene matches: 22. Germline CDR1 is SEHNR and CDR2 is FQNEAQ (reference sequence). The CDR3 sequence is 21 residues long. The variable domain in full, completed from reference TRBV7-9 and TRBJ2-1, reads DTGVSQNPRHKITKRGQNVTFRCDPISEHNRLYWYRQTLGQGPEFLTYFQNEAQLEKSRLLSDRFSAERPKGSFSTLEIQRTEQGDSAMYLCASSTISGTSGRPTTQNEQFFGPGTRLTVL.